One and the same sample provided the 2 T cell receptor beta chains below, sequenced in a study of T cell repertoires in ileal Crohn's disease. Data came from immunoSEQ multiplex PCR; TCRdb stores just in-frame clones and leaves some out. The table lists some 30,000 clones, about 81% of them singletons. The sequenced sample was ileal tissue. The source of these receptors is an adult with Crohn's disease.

The CDR3 protein is CASTVGRITNSPLHF. DNA for the CDR3: TGTGCCAGCACCGTGGGGAGGATCACTAATTCACCCCTCCACTTT. V usage is TRBV5-8 and J usage is TRBJ1-6; D not resolved. CDR1 and CDR2 (germline): SGHTS, YDEGEE. Trimming stripped 6 bases from V and 6 bases from J, with 16 bases between. There are 15 residues in the CDR3.

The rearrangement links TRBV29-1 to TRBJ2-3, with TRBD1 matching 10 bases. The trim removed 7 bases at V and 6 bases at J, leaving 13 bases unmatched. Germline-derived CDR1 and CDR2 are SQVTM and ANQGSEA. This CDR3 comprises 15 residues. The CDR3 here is CSARRTGGVGDTQYF. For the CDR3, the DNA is TGCAGCGCCCGGAGGACAGGGGGAGTCGGCGATACGCAGTATTTT.